This T cell receptor (beta chain) was sequenced in a study of cytomegalovirus exposure and HLA in healthy donors. Study-level findings and limits: One cluster of highly shared sequence variants probably arose as a sequencing artifact.

The PCR employed 60 Vbeta primers together with 13 Jbeta primers. Assay used: immunoSEQ multiplex PCR; TCRdb lists only in-frame clones, some missing. The sample spans about 210,000 clones; the ten largest clones claim roughly 0.98%. On this clone: What it recognizes is unknown.

CDR3 length: 12 residues. The germline CDR1 and CDR2 sequences are GTSNPN and SVGIG (reference sequence). Trimming cost V 2 bases and J 9 bases, with 11 bases left between them. Healthy individuals who donated bone marrow served as the donors. The sample taken for sequencing was PBMCs. The clonotype comes from a woman aged 25 to 45 in good health and CMV-seropositive. The chain couples TRBV30 to TRBJ1-3, with D possibly TRBD1 on 6 matching bases. The CDR3 sequence is CAWSTQGGTIYF. DNA for the CDR3: TGTGCCTGGAGTACCCAAGGGGGCACCATATATTTT.